One sample yielded the 16 T cell receptor beta chains listed below, sequenced in a study of Graves' ophthalmopathy and Graves' hyperthyroidism. RNA transcripts were the source from which TCR beta CDR3 regions were amplified. The first-round RT-PCR employed HTBI primers together with the Qiagen OneStep RT-PCR kit. A multiplex PCR was then performed as the second round. TCRdb independently ran MiXCR on the multiplex PCR reads; one entry per CDR3 protein. Here the sample spans about 660,000 distinct CDR3 sequences, about 40% being singletons. Sequencing was performed on peripheral blood. These receptors originate from an adult man with Graves' ophthalmopathy.

In its sample, this clonotype was seen a few times. The V and J genes are TRBV7-2 and TRBJ1-3; D is unresolved. Trimming removed 11 bases from V and 2 bases from J, with 10 bases in between. The CDR3 covers 12 residues. Germline V CDR1 and CDR2: SGHTA, FQGNSA. In nucleotides, the CDR3 is TGTGCCGTCAGAGAACCTGGAAACACCATATATTTT. Its translation is CAVREPGNTIYF.

The rearrangement joins TRBV7-2 to TRBJ2-7; 8 bases are shared with TRBD1. The CDR3 is 15 residues long. The V and J ends lost 5 bases and 3 bases, in that order; junction bases with no gene match: 9. Germline lookup yields CDR1 SGHTA and CDR2 FQGNSA. The CDR3 here is CASSPVRDRRYEQYF. The CDR3 bases are TGTGCCAGCAGCCCCGTCCGGGACAGGCGCTACGAGCAGTACTTC.

This clonotype appeared a few times. The chain links TRBV5-1 to TRBJ1-1; 8 nucleotides line up with TRBD1. The CDR3 contains 14 residues. Germline V gene sequence: CDR1 SGHRS, CDR2 YFSETQ. After removal of 5 bases from V and 1 base from J, the junction contained 4 bases not matched to a gene. DNA for the CDR3: TGCGCCAGCAGAGGACAGGGCCCGAACACTGAAGCTTTCTTT. Its translation is CASRGQGPNTEAFF.

At least ten counts were recorded for this clonotype. The V and J genes are TRBV29-1 and TRBJ1-3, with D possibly matching TRBD1 (5 bases). V shed 7 bases and J shed 3 bases, with 13 bases lying between them. The germline gives CDR1 SQVTM, CDR2 ANQGSEA. The CDR3 runs to 13 residues. For the CDR3, the DNA is TGCAGCGCCATTTCAGGGTTTGGAAACACCATATATTTT. This codes for CSAISGFGNTIYF.

This clonotype was detected ten times or more. The chain uses TRBV20-1 and TRBJ2-7; D might be TRBD1 (6 bases). Trimming took off 1 base at V and 7 bases at J, with 20 bases between the two ends. Germline loops: CDR1 DFQATT, CDR2 SNEGSKA (reference sequence). This CDR3 is built from 15 residues. This CDR3 is CSARGLSDPGEEQYF. The CDR3 region has the DNA TGCAGTGCTAGAGGGTTGTCGGACCCAGGGGAAGAGCAGTACTTC.

For the CDR3, the DNA is TGTGCCATCAGTGAGTCGGTGACTAGCGGTACTGAAGCTTTCTTT. Protein sequence: CAISESVTSGTEAFF. This sequence joins TRBV10-3 and TRBJ1-1; D gene ambiguous. Trimming took 0 bases from V and 5 from J, leaving 13 bases between them. CDR1 and CDR2 from the germline V gene are ENHRY and SYGVKD. The CDR3 is 15 amino acids.

V is TRBV18 and J is TRBJ2-7; unclear D gene. Trimming removed 3 bases from V and 0 bases from J, with 9 bases in between. Per germline, CDR1 KGHSH and CDR2 LQKENI. The CDR3 is 14 amino acids. CDR3 region: CASSPGGVSYEQYF. CDR3 nucleotide sequence: TGTGCCAGCTCACCCGGCGGCGTCTCCTACGAGCAGTACTTC.

Ten or more counts support this clonotype. The chain carries TRBV25-1 and TRBJ2-2, with TRBD2 as a possible D gene (5 bases). This CDR3 spans 17 amino acids. Looked up from germline, CDR1 is MGHDK and CDR2 is SYGVNS. V lost 2 bases to trimming and J lost 4 bases, with 17 bases between them. The CDR3 protein is CASSEVASPLITGELFF. CDR3 nucleotide sequence: TGTGCCAGCAGTGAAGTCGCTAGCCCGCTTATCACCGGGGAGCTGTTTTTT.

This clonotype occurred a few times. This sequence joins TRBV10-3 and TRBJ2-7, with 9 bases that match TRBD1. The germline CDR1 and CDR2 sequences are ENHRY and SYGVKD. The ends lost 10 bases at V and 4 bases at J; junction bases unmatched: 8. The CDR3 has 13 amino acids. The CDR3 loop is CASNQGQGYEQYF. CDR3 nucleotides: TGTGCCAGCAACCAGGGACAGGGTTACGAGCAGTACTTC.

V usage is TRBV6-5 and J usage is TRBJ2-7, with D perhaps given as TRBD1 or TRBD2 (5 bases each). The CDR3 is 16 residues long. Trimming removed 2 bases from V and 0 bases from J, with 14 bases in between. CDR1 and CDR2 (germline): MNHEY, SVGAGI. CDR3 sequence reads: CASSYRGRMSSYEQYF. CDR3 sequence (DNA): TGTGCCAGCAGTTACCGGGGACGGATGAGCTCCTACGAGCAGTACTTC.

This clonotype has at least ten counts. The genes are TRBV7-9 and TRBJ1-3; D is undetermined. Trimming stripped 2 bases from V and 2 bases from J, with 10 bases between. Germline loops: CDR1 SEHNR, CDR2 FQNEAQ (reference sequence). The CDR3 runs to 15 residues. CDR3 coding DNA: TGTGCCAGCAGCTTAAGAAGTGGTCCTGGAAACACCATATATTTT. Amino acids: CASSLRSGPGNTIYF.

As to this clonotype: Since a much larger clone is just one base distant, this may be a read error. The gene calls are TRBV6-5 and TRBJ1-2; D gene uncertain. V was cut by 6 bases and J by 6 bases, with 17 bases left in between. Per germline, CDR1 MNHEY and CDR2 SVGAGI. This CDR3 is 14 amino acids long. The CDR3 loop reads CASRKRRVDHGYTF. Written as DNA, the CDR3 is TGTGCCAGCAGAAAACGTAGGGTCGACCATGGCTACACCTTC.

Comments on this clonotype: An end of the junction does not agree with germline; a read error may underlie this. The rearrangement links TRBV2 to TRBJ1-6; maybe TRBD1 (6 bases). The CDR3 consists of 15 residues. CDR1 is SNHLY and CDR2 is FYNNEI in the germline V gene. CDR3 nucleotides: TGTACCAGCAGCCAAGGAAGGGGGGCTCGGTCACCCCTCCACTTT. Its protein product is CTSSQGRGARSPLHF.

This clonotype was detected ten times or more. The J gene is TRBJ2-7, the V gene TRBV14; D is unclear. The V gene lost 3 bases and the J gene lost 0 bases, with 12 bases spanning the gap. Germline CDR1 is SGHDN and CDR2 is FVKESK. CDR3 length: 15 amino acids. Here the CDR3 DNA reads TGTGCCAGCAGCCAGGTTGCGCGTCACTCCTACGAGCAGTACTTC. Protein: CASSQVARHSYEQYF.

The chain links TRBV7-8 to TRBJ1-2; 10 bases agree with TRBD1. Germline V lookup: CDR1 SGHVS, CDR2 FQNEAQ. CDR3 length: 15 residues. J lost 4 bases, V lost 6 bases, and 8 bases had no gene match. CDR3 loop: CASSYLTGGGYGYTF. CDR3 bases: TGTGCCAGCAGTTACCTGACAGGGGGCGGCTATGGCTACACCTTC.

This chain connects TRBV6-6 to TRBJ1-5, with 7 positions matching TRBD1. CDR3 length: 14 residues. The V gene end was trimmed by 5 bases and the J gene end by 7 bases; junction bases not matched to a gene: 8. Germline loops: CDR1 MNHNY, CDR2 SVGAGI (reference sequence). The CDR3 bases are TGTGCCAGCAGTCTGGGACAGCTCCGACAGCCCCAGCATTTT. It specifies CASSLGQLRQPQHF.